This T cell receptor beta chain came from a study of cytomegalovirus exposure and HLA in healthy donors (dated by TCRdb to about 2017). Broadly, across the study: According to an earlier analysis of 587 of the donors, roughly 180 million T cells yielded 117 million unique TCR beta sequences and approximately 300 Gb of sequence data. Around 300 gigabases of sequencing data and tens of millions of unique TCR sequences were included in an early release covering several hundred HLA-typed donors. Among the roughly 400 genotyped donors, under 90% belonged to the genetic ancestry cluster associated with self-reported Caucasian donors. The study aimed to test whether cataloging public T cell receptors could reveal signatures of past pathogen exposure. The study used immunosequencing to profile the T cell repertoires of hundreds of subjects and linked those repertoires to cytomegalovirus serostatus. In addition to the first cohort of 666 subjects, a separate validation cohort of 120 different subjects was used. To predict cytomegalovirus infection status, the study combined high-throughput TCR immunosequencing, statistical association of individual TCRs with disease status, and machine learning. In a later analysis, previously published TCR beta repertoires from about 640 donors were re-analyzed and high-resolution HLA genotyping was added so that TCR occurrence patterns could be studied. Rather than drawing on any new phenotypic data, the later analysis identified candidate immune exposures from TCR beta sequences and the way those sequences occurred across donors. In an earlier analysis of a few hundred of the donors, high-throughput TCR beta sequencing was used to judge whether each TCR beta V gene segment behaved as functional or pseudogenic. Donor age, sex, ethnicity and CMV serostatus were compiled together with the repertoire data. A later genetic analysis took genome-wide SNP genotypes for about three fifths of the 666 donors and used that subset as a discovery cohort. Every repertoire in the discovery cohort had been generated on one and the same sequencing platform. HLA typing covered class I and class II loci at four-digit resolution. The number of donors typed differed by locus, with 629-630 for A, B, C, DRB1 and DQB1, roughly 520 for DQA1, about 610 for DPA1, and around 450 for DPB1. Because of strong linkage in the cohort, five DR-DQ haplotypes were treated as single units for association and clustering. Across 300 to 400 genotyped donors of the cohort, an average of about 250,000 unique TCR beta nucleotide sequences per donor were sequenced, and roughly 17% of those sequences were non-productive. The paper as a whole reports these results and caveats: Because the 87-base-pair reads could not distinguish some IMGT-functional V segments, including TRBV6-2 and TRBV6-3, those segments were excluded. Across donors, most TCR sequences were observed very rarely, whereas some public TCRs were present in many individuals. The sequencing pipeline was judged likely to have produced a cluster of highly shared sequence variants as a technical artifact. Compared with equally common non-associated chains, HLA-associated TCR beta chains in a later analysis were more clonally expanded and had lower generation probabilities. In both the original and validation cohorts, the classifier was reported to diagnose cytomegalovirus status with high specificity and sensitivity. Because HLA typing was missing for some donors at each locus, association tests included only the typed subset. A later analysis found that TCR association rates varied across HLA loci, with DRB1 alleles showing the most associated TCRs and HLA-C alleles the fewest. Specific HLA alleles were associated with some 15,000 TCR beta sequences at a false discovery rate of 0.05 in a later analysis. Because counts were too low, seventeen rarely observed V segments, including chromosome 9 orphons, were excluded from the earlier analysis of some 540 of the donors. A few of the identified cytomegalovirus-associated TCR beta chains were confirmed in vitro to be specific for cytomegalovirus antigens. The authors suggested that the approach could potentially be extended to other disease states and immunological phenotypes. According to a later genetic analysis, donors in an Asian-associated ancestry cluster had fewer N-insertions in productive TCRs than the approximately 700-donor mean. A further reported finding was that TCR beta sequences accurately predicted the HLA-A and HLA-B alleles for most subjects in the first cohort. An earlier analysis of roughly 570 of the donors showed that most TCR beta V segments appeared in productive rearrangements either about 90% or about 30% of the time, which broadly matched IMGT annotations. For the cohort, immune exposure information was limited to CMV serostatus. According to a later analysis, parvovirus B19, influenza, CMV and Epstein-Barr virus appeared linked to several top co-occurrence clusters. A later genetic analysis associated a missense DCLRE1C variant with V-gene and J-gene trimming of TCR beta chains, and an independent cohort replicated the association. Roughly uniform sequencing depth across donors was assumed in presence/absence analyses, although this assumption may not hold. When HLA alleles, especially DR and DQ, strongly co-occurred, attributing TCR associations to individual alleles was difficult. In a later analysis, most CMV-associated TCR beta chains were found to appear HLA-restricted, with HLA associations seemingly driven largely by CMV exposure. Correlated functional status among segregating V segments might be attributable to linkage disequilibrium, but an unknown experimental factor could not be ruled out. The study gave a list of about 150 TCR beta chains associated with cytomegalovirus. In this cohort, only TCR beta chains were sequenced, and detectable features were limited by the absence of alpha or paired-chain data.

To note about this clone: Its antigen specificity is not known. Base qualities were left out, and no much larger clone turns up one base away.

Preparation of the library involved the immunoSEQ multiplex PCR assay. For the multiplex PCR, a mixture combining 60 forward primers for TCR Vbeta segments and 13 reverse primers for TCR Jbeta segments was used. A multiplex PCR assay on genomic DNA amplified the CDR3 region of rearranged TCR beta genes. Amplified TCR beta libraries were sequenced as 87-base-pair reads on the Illumina HiSeq System. The source study handled its data this way. In a later analysis, some 80 million unique TCR beta chains were counted across the 666 repertoires, and about 9.9 million of these chains were shared by at least two donors. A nearest-neighbor algorithm error-corrected the raw reads and collapsed the reads into unique sequences, merging closely related sequences to remove PCR and sequencing errors. CDR3 sequences were aligned to IMGT reference sequences to assign V, D and J gene segments. Each retained sequence needed at least a six-nucleotide match to both a V gene segment and a J gene segment. A rearrangement was called productive if the CDR3 had no stop codons and remained in frame with V and J, and every other rearrangement was called non-productive. Following IMGT convention, CDR3 was defined as the stretch from the second conserved V-encoded cysteine up to the conserved J-encoded phenylalanine. Sequences without an unambiguous match to a single V gene segment were excluded from the earlier analysis of about 600 of the donors. An earlier analysis of 550 to 650 of the donors classified V segments as functional when productive rearrangements were above 56.7% and as segregating when the standard deviation between donors was above 5%. To diagnose cytomegalovirus status from the catalog of TCR beta chain sequences, a statistical classification framework was built. In a later analysis, V and J genes were assigned by comparing TCR nucleotide sequences against IMGT/GENE-DB human TR gene sequences. The TCRdist pipeline was used in a later analysis to assign CDR3 sequences and most-parsimonious VDJ recombination scenarios. In a later analysis, every TCR beta chain was defined by the combination of its CDR3 amino acid sequence and its V-gene family, and reads without a unique V-gene family were dropped. To address suspected cross-contamination and a sequencing artifact, a later analysis removed approximately 590 highly shared, low-generation-probability nucleotide sequences. A later analysis calculated a clonal expansion index for each public chain from normalized within-repertoire ranks of inferred template counts. In a later analysis, generation probabilities were computed using a VDJ recombination model fitted to out-of-frame rearrangements, and the results were checked against IGoR. In a later analysis, hypergeometric tests were used to score TCR-TCR, TCR-HLA and TCR-CMV co-occurrence, with a repertoire-size bias correction applied to TCR pairs. A later analysis estimated false discovery rates by permuting HLA or CMV assignments 20 times. In a later analysis, co-occurring TCRs were grouped using DBSCAN, and TCRdist sequence similarity was added for clustering within HLA-allele-positive subsets. Repertoires with fewer than 30,000 or more than 120,000 public chains were left out of co-occurrence clustering, as were roughly five repertoires with anomalous nucleotide sharing. TCRdb retrieved this table from immuneACCESS and kept in-frame rearrangements only. Not all clones are present; in checked studies, unresolved V genes account for under half, and no reason is known for the remainder. V and J calls and clone size are as listed in that table; D and trimming were resolved from the DNA. The sample data list around 140,000 clones, and approximately 80% of these were observed just once. Of the sample, over 0.9% is held by the ten largest clones.

As encoded in the germline V gene (reference sequence), CDR1 is SGHKS while CDR2 is YYEKEE. Its CDR3 holds 15 amino acids, cysteine through phenylalanine. The CDR3 DNA has 45 bases and is translated from base 1. V lost 0 bases and J lost 5 bases; the stretch between them is 14 bases long. The cohort was made up of several hundred healthy bone marrow donors. At the time of sampling, all cohort members were nominally healthy, though unrecorded immune exposures were likely present. The donor tested CMV seronegative and was one of the 352 seronegative cohort members. Every donor gave a peripheral blood sample, and the peripheral blood mononuclear cells from that sample were used for TCR beta sequencing. Genomic DNA was extracted from the blood cell samples with the Qiagen DNeasy Blood Extraction Kit.

Input material: PBMCs. The source is a woman between 55 and 75 years old in good health and CMV-seronegative. This chain joins TRBV5-5 to TRBJ1-2; no confident D gene assignment can be made. The CDR3 loop reads CASSLGPGSGYGYTF. The DNA sequence is given as TGTGCCAGCAGCTTGGGTCCGGGTTCCGGGTATGGCTACACCTTC.